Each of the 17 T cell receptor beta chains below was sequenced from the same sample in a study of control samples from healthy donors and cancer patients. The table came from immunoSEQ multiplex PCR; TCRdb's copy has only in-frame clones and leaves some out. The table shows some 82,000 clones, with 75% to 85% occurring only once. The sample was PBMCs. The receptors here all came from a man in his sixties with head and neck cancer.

The CDR3 is CASSLGSATKNEQFF. CDR3 sequence (DNA): TGTGCCAGCAGCTTAGGTAGCGCCACCAAGAATGAGCAGTTCTTC. This rearrangement joins TRBV11-3 to TRBJ2-1; D possibly corresponds to TRBD2 (5 bases). With 1 base removed from V and 7 bases from J, the gap between germline ends came to 14 bases. Germline V gives CDR1 SGHNT, CDR2 YENEEA. The CDR3 sequence is 15 residues long.

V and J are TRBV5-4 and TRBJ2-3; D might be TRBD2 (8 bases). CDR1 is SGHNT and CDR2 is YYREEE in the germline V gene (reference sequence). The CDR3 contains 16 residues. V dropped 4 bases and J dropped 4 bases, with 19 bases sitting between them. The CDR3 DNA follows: TGTGCCAGCAGCCGCCCCCGGGAGGGGGCCGCAGATACGCAGTATTTT. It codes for CASSRPREGAADTQYF.

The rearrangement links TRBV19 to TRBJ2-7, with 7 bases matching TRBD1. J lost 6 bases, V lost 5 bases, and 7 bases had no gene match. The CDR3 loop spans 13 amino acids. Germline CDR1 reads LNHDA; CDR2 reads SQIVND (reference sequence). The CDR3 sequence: CASSALTGLEQYF. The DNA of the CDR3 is TGTGCCAGTAGTGCATTGACAGGGCTCGAGCAGTACTTC.

This CDR3 is CASSYAGRSYNEQFF. The CDR3 coding sequence is TGTGCCAGCAGTTACGCTGGCAGATCCTACAATGAGCAGTTCTTC. The chain carries TRBV6-5 and TRBJ2-1; D uncertain. Deletions cut 2 bases from V and 1 base from J, with 9 bases between. The CDR3 extends over 15 amino acids. Germline-derived CDR1 and CDR2 are MNHEY and SVGAGI.

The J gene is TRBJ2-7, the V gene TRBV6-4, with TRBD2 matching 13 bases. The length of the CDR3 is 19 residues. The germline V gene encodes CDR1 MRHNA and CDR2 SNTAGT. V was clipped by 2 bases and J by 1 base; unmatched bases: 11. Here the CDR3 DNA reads TGTGCCAGCAGTGACCCCGGGACTAGCGGGAAGGATAAATCCTACGAGCAGTACTTC. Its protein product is CASSDPGTSGKDKSYEQYF.

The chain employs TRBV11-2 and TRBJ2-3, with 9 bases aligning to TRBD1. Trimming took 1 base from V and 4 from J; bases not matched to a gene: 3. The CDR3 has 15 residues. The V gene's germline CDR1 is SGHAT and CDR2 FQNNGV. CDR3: CASSLADRGADTQYF. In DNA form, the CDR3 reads TGTGCCAGCAGCTTAGCGGACAGGGGCGCAGATACGCAGTATTTT.

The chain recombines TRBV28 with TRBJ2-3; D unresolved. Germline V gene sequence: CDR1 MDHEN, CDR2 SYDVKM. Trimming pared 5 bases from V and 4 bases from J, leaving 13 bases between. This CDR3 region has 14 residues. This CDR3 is CASSPASRPDTQYF. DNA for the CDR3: TGTGCCAGCAGTCCTGCCAGTCGTCCAGATACGCAGTATTTT.

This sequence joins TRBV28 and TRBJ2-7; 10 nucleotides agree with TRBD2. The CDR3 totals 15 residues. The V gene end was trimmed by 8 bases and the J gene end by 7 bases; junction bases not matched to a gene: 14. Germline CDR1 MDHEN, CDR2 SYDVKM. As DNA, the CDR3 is TGTGCCAGCGGGGGTGGGGGACTAGCGCTGGGAGAGCAGTACTTC. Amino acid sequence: CASGGGGLALGEQYF.

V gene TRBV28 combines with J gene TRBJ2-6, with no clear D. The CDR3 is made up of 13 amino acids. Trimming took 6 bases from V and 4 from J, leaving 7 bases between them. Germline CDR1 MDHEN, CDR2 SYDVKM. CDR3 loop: CASRASGANVLTF. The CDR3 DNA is TGTGCCAGCAGGGCATCCGGGGCCAACGTCCTGACTTTC.

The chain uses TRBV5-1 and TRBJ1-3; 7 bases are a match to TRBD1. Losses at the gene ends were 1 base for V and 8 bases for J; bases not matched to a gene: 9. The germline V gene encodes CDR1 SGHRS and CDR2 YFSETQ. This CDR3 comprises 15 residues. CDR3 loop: CASSLNGQGGHTIYF. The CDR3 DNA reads TGCGCCAGCAGCTTGAACGGCCAGGGGGGACACACCATATATTTT.

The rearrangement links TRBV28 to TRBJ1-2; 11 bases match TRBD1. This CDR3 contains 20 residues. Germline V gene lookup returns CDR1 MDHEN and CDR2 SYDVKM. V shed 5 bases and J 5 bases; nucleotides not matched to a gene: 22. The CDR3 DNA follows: TGTGCCAGCAGTCCGCTGGGGGAGGACAGGGGGCGGTCTTGGGATTATGGCTACACCTTC. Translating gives CASSPLGEDRGRSWDYGYTF.

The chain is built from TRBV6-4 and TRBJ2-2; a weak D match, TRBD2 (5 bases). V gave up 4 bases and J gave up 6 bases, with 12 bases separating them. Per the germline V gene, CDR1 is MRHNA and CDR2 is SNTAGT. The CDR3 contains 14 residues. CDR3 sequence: CASSVVFGAGELFF. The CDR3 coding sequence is TGTGCCAGCAGTGTAGTCTTCGGGGCCGGGGAGCTGTTTTTT.

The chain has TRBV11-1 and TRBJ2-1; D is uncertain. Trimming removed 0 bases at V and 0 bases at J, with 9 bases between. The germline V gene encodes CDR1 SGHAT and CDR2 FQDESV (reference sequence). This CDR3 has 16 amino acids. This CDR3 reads CASSLAPAGSYNEQFF. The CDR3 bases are TGTGCCAGCAGCTTAGCGCCGGCAGGCTCCTACAATGAGCAGTTCTTC.

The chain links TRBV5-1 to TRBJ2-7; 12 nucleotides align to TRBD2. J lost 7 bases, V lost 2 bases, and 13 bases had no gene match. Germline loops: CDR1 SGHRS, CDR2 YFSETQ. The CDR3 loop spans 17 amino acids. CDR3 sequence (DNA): TGCGCCAGCAGCTTTTCCACGACTAGCGGGAGTTCGGGGGAGCAGTACTTC. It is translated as CASSFSTTSGSSGEQYF. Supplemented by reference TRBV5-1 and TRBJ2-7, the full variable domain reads KAGVTQTPRYLIKTRGQQVTLSCSPISGHRSVSWYQQTPGQGLQFLFEYFSETQRNKGNFPGRFSGRQFSNSRSEMNVSTLELGDSALYLCASSFSTTSGSSGEQYFGPGTRLTVT.

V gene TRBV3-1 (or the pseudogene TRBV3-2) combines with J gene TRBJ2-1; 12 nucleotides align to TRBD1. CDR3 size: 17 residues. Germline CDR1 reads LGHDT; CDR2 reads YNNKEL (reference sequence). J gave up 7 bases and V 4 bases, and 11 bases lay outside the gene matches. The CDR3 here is CASSPMGQGADGNEQFF. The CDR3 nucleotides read TGTGCCAGCAGCCCAATGGGACAGGGGGCTGACGGAAATGAGCAGTTCTTC.

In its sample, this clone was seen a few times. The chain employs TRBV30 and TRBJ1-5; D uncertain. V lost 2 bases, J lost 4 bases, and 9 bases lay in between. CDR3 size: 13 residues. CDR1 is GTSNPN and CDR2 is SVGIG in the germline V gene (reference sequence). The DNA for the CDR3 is TGTGCCTGGAGTTGGCGGGGTAATCAGCCCCAGCATTTT. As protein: CAWSWRGNQPQHF.

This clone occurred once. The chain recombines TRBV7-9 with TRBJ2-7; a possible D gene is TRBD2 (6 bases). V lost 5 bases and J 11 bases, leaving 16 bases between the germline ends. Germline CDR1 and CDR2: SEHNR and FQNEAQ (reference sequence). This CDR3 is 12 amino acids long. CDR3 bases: TGTGCCAGCAGCGCCTCCACGCCGGGGGAGTACTTC. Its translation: CASSASTPGEYF.